These T cell receptor beta chains were read from a single sample in a study of long-term antiretroviral therapy in people with HIV. Libraries were prepared by immunoSEQ multiplex PCR; TCRdb keeps only in-frame clonotypes and omits some of them. The sample has approximately 11,000 clones; about 88% are singletons. The starting material was unsorted PBMCs, obtained more than 7 years after starting antiretroviral therapy. These receptors were obtained from a man aged 50 to 59 with HIV. The CDR3 runs from the conserved cysteine through the conserved F or W. A D gene is named only where the DNA matches it firmly. Part of the rows lack a size; the others show once, few, many or a class for expanded clones.

>-|TRBJ1-1|TRBV7-9|-
CASSLDLGMNTEAFF
TGTGCCAGCAGCTTAGATCTGGGGATGAACACTGAAGCTTTCTTT
>TRBD2|TRBJ2-3|TRBV15|-
CATSLGLAGTLGKDTQYF
TGTGCCACCAGCCTCGGACTAGCGGGGACCCTAGGGAAAGATACGCAGTATTTT
>TRBD1|TRBJ1-4|TRBV4-2|-
CASSQGTGVREKLFF
TGTGCCAGCAGCCAAGGGACAGGGGTACGGGAAAAACTGTTTTTT
>-|TRBJ2-5|TRBV10-2|-
CASSDAEEGWQETQYF
TGCGCCAGCAGTGATGCCGAAGAGGGGTGGCAAGAGACCCAGTACTTC
>-|TRBJ2-2|TRBV5-1|-
CASRPGLYTGELFF
TGCGCCAGCAGACCGGGACTGTACACCGGGGAGCTGTTTTTT
>-|TRBJ1-2|TRBV9|-
CASSVGSPGGDSRYGYTF
TGTGCCAGCAGCGTAGGAAGCCCCGGAGGGGACTCTAGGTATGGCTACACCTTC
>TRBD2|TRBJ2-1|TRBV7-9|-
CASSPRLAGDNEQFF
TGTGCCAGCAGCCCGAGACTAGCGGGGGACAATGAGCAGTTCTTC
>TRBD2|TRBJ2-7|TRBV5-4|-
CASSFGLAGGAYEQYF
TGTGCCAGCAGCTTCGGACTAGCGGGGGGAGCCTACGAGCAGTACTTC
>-|TRBJ2-1|TRBV5-1|-
CASSLNLVGNEQFF
TGCGCCAGCAGCTTGAATCTAGTAGGCAATGAGCAGTTCTTC
>TRBD1|TRBJ1-4|TRBV6-1|-
CASRDREREKLFF
TGTGCCAGCAGGGACAGGGAGAGGGAAAAACTGTTTTTT
>TRBD2|TRBJ2-3|TRBV9|-
CASSGPRAGDPHTQYF
TGTGCCAGCAGCGGCCCTAGGGCGGGGGACCCCCATACGCAGTATTTT
>-|TRBJ1-2|TRBV20-1|once
CSAPGGGGYTF
TGCAGTGCTCCGGGGGGAGGGGGCTACACCTTC
>-|TRBJ1-1|TRBV7-9|once
CASSYAGVDTEAFF
TGTGCCAGCAGCTACGCAGGCGTCGACACTGAAGCTTTCTTT
>-|TRBJ2-7|TRBV7-9|-
CASSLNSAYEQYF
TGTGCCAGCAGCTTAAATTCCGCCTACGAGCAGTACTTC
>-|TRBJ1-2|TRBV5-8|-
CASSLWADIYGYTF
TGTGCCAGCAGCTTGTGGGCGGACATTTATGGCTACACCTTC
>-|TRBJ2-2|TRBV5-4|-
CASSVDTGELFF
TGTGCCAGCAGCGTCGACACCGGGGAGCTGTTTTTT
>-|TRBJ2-2|TRBV7-3|few
CASRKGTNTGELFF
TGTGCCAGCAGGAAAGGGACGAACACCGGGGAGCTGTTTTTT
>TRBD1|TRBJ1-1|TRBV19|-
CASSDPGTALEAFF
TGTGCCAGTAGTGACCCCGGGACAGCCCTCGAAGCTTTCTTT
>TRBD1|TRBJ1-6|TRBV4-1|-
CASSQAGQAYNSPLHF
TGCGCCAGCAGCCAGGCGGGACAGGCTTATAATTCACCCCTCCACTTT
>-|TRBJ2-1|TRBV27|few
CASSLSGDDNEQFF
TGTGCCAGCAGTTTATCGGGGGACGACAATGAGCAGTTCTTC